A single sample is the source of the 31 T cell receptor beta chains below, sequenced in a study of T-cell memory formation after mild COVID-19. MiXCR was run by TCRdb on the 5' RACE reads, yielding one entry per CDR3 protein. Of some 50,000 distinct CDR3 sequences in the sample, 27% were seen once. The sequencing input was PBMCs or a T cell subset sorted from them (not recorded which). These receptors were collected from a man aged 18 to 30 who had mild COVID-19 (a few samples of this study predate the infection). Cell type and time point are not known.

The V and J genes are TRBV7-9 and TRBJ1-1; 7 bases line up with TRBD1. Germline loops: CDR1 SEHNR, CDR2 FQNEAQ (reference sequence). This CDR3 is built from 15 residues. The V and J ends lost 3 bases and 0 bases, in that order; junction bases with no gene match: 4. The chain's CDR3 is CASSLGQSMNTEAFF. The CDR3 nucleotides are TGTGCCAGCAGCTTGGGACAGAGCATGAACACTGAAGCTTTCTTT.

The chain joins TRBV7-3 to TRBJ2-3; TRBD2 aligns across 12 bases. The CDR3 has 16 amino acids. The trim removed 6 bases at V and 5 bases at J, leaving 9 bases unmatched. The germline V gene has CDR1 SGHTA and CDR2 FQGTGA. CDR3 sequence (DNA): TGTGCCAGCAGACCCCTAGCGGGGGGGCTAAGAGATACGCAGTATTTT. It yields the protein CASRPLAGGLRDTQYF.

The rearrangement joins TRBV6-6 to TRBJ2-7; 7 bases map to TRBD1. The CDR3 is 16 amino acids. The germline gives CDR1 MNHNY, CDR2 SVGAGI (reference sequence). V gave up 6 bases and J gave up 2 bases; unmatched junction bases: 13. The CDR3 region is CASRLQQGNRAYEQYF. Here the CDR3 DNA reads TGTGCCAGCAGATTACAACAGGGGAATAGGGCCTACGAGCAGTACTTC.

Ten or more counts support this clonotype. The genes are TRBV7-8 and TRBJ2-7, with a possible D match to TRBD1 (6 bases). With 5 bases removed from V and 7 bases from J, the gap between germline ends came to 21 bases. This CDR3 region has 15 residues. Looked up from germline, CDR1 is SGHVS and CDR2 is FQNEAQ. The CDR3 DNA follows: TGTGCCAGCAGCCCCGCTGAGGGGGTAACGCGGGAGCAGTACGTC. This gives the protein CASSPAEGVTREQYV.

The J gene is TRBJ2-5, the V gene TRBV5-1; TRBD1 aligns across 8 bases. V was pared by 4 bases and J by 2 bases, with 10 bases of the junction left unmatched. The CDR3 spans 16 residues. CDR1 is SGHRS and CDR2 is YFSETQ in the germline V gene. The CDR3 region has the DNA TGCGCCAGCAGCCCATGGACAGGGCCGTCACAAGAGACCCAGTACTTC. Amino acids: CASSPWTGPSQETQYF. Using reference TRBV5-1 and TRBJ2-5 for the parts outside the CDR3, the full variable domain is KAGVTQTPRYLIKTRGQQVTLSCSPISGHRSVSWYQQTPGQGLQFLFEYFSETQRNKGNFPGRFSGRQFSNSRSEMNVSTLELGDSALYLCASSPWTGPSQETQYFGPGTRLLVL.

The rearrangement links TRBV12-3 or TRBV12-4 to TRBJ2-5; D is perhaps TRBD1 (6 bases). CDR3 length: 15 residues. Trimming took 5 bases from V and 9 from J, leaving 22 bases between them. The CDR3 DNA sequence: TGTGCCAGCAGTACCGTAACAGGGTGGCCGAGGTCCCAGTACTTC. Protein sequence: CASSTVTGWPRSQYF.

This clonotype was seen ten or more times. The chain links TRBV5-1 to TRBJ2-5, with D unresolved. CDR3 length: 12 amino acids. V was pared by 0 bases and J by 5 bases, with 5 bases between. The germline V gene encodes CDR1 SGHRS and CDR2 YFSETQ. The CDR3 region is CASSLDGETQYF. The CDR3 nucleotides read TGCGCCAGCAGCTTGGACGGGGAGACCCAGTACTTC.

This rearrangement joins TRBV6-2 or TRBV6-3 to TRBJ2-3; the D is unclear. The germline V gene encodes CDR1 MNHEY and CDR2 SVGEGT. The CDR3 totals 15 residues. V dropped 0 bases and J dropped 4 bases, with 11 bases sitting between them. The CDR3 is CASSYSRLPADTQYF. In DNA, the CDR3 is TGTGCCAGCAGTTACTCCCGGTTACCGGCAGATACGCAGTATTTT.

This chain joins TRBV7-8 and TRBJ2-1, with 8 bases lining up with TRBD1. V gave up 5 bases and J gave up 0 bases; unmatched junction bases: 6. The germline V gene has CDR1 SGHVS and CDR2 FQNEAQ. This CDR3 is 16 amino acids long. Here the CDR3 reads CASSARDRSSYNEQFF. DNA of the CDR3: TGTGCCAGCAGCGCTCGGGACAGGAGCTCCTACAATGAGCAGTTCTTC.

The CDR3 spells CASSRLQGAANEKLFF. DNA for the CDR3: TGTGCCAGCAGCCGCCTTCAGGGCGCCGCTAATGAAAAACTGTTTTTT. The genes are TRBV7-2 and TRBJ1-4; a weak D match, TRBD1 (5 bases). The CDR3 has 16 residues. Germline V gene lookup returns CDR1 SGHTA and CDR2 FQGNSA. V lost 5 bases and J 3 bases, leaving 16 bases between the germline ends.

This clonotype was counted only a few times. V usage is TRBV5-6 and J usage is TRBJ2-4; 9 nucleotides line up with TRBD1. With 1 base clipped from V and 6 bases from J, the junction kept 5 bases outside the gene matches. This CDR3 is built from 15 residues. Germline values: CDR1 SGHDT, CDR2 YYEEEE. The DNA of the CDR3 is TGTGCCAGCAGCTTGTGGGGGGGACAGGGAAACATTCAGTACTTC. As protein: CASSLWGGQGNIQYF.

CDR3 residues: CASLIGRGGGTDTQYF. In DNA form, the CDR3 reads TGTGCCAGCCTCATCGGGCGGGGAGGGGGCACAGATACGCAGTATTTT. The V and J genes are TRBV12-3 or TRBV12-4 and TRBJ2-3; 7 positions match TRBD2. Trimming removed 8 bases from V and 1 base from J; junction bases left unmatched: 12. The CDR3 length is 16 residues.

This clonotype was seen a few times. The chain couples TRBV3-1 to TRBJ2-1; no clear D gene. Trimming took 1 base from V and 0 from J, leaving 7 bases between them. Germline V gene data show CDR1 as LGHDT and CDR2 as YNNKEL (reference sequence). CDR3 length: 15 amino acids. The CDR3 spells CASSQGVSSYNEQFF. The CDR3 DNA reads TGTGCCAGCAGCCAAGGGGTCAGCTCCTACAATGAGCAGTTCTTC.

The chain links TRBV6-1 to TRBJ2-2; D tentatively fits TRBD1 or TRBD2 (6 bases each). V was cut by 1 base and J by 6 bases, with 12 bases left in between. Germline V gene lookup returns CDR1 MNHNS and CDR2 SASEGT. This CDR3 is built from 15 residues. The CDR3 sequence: CASSEEGGAAGELFF. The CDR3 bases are TGTGCCAGCAGTGAAGAGGGGGGCGCGGCCGGGGAGCTGTTTTTT.

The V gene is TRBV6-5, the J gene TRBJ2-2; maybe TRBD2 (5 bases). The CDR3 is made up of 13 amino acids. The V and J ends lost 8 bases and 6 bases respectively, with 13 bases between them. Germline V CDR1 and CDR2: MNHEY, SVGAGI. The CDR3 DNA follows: TGTGCCAGCCAAGGAGGATCATCCGGGGAGCTGTTTTTT. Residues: CASQGGSSGELFF.

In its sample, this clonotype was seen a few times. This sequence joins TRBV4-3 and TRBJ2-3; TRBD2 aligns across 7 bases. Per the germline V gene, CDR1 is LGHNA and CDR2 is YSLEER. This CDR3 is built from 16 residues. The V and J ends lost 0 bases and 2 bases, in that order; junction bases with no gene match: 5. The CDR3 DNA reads TGCGCCAGCAGCCAAGAAGGTCTAGCGGACACAGATACGCAGTATTTT. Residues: CASSQEGLADTDTQYF.

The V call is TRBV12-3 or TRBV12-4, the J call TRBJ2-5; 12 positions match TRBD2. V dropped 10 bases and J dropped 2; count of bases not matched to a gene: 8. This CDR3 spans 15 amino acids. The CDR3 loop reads CAIRPSGGVQETQYF. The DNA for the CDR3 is TGTGCCATCCGGCCTAGCGGGGGGGTTCAAGAGACCCAGTACTTC.

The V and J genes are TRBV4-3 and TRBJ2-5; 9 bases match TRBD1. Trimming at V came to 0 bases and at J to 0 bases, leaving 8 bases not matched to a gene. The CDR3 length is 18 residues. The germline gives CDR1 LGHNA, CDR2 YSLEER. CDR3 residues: CASSQEFGDRVNQETQYF. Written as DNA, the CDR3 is TGCGCCAGCAGCCAAGAATTTGGGGACAGGGTAAACCAAGAGACCCAGTACTTC.

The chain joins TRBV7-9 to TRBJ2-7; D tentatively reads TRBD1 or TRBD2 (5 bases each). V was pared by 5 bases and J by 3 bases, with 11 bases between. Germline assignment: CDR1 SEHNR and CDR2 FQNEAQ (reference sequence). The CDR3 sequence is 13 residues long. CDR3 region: CASSPRDGYEQYF. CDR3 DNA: TGTGCCAGCAGCCCTCGGGACGGCTACGAGCAGTACTTC.

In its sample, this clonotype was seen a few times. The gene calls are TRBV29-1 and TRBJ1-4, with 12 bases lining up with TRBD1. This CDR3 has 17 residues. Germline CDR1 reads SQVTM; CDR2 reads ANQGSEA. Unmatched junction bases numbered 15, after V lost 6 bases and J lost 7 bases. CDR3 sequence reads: CSVSGTGGIGISEKLFF. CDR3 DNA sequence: TGCAGCGTGTCCGGGACAGGGGGCATCGGTATAAGTGAAAAACTGTTTTTT. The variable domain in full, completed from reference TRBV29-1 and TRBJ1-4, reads SAVISQKPSRDICQRGTSLTIQCQVDSQVTMMFWYRQQPGQSLTLIATANQGSEATYESGFVIDKFPISRPNLTFSTLTVSNMSPEDSSIYLCSVSGTGGIGISEKLFFGSGTQLSVL.

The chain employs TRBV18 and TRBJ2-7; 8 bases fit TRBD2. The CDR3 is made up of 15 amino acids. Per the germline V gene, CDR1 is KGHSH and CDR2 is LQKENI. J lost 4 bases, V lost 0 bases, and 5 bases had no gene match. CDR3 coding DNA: TGTGCCAGCTCACCACCGGATAGCGGGGAATACGAGCAGTACTTC. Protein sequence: CASSPPDSGEYEQYF.

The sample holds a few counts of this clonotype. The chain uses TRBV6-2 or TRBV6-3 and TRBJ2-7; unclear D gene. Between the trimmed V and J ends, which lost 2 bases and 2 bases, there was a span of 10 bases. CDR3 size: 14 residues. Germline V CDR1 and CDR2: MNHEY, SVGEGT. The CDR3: CASSYGVWAYEQYF. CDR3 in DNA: TGTGCCAGCAGTTACGGGGTCTGGGCCTACGAGCAGTACTTC.

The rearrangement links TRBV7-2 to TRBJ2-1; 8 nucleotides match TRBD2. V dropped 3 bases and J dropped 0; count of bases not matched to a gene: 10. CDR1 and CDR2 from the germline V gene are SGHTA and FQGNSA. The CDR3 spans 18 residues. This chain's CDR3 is CASSLGSSLAGSYNEQFF. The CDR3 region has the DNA TGTGCCAGCAGCTTGGGGTCATCTCTAGCGGGCTCCTACAATGAGCAGTTCTTC. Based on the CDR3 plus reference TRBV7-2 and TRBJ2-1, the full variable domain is GAGVSQSPSNKVTEKGKDVELRCDPISGHTALYWYRQSLGQGLEFLIYFQGNSAPDKSGLPSDRFSAERTGGSVSTLTIQRTQQEDSAVYLCASSLGSSLAGSYNEQFFGPGTRLTVL.

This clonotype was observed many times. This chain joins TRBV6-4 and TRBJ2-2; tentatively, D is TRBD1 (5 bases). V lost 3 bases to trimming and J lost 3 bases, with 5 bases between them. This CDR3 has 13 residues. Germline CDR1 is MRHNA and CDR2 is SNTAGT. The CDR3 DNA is TGTGCCAGCAGTGAAGGGGACACCGGGGAGCTGTTTTTT. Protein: CASSEGDTGELFF.

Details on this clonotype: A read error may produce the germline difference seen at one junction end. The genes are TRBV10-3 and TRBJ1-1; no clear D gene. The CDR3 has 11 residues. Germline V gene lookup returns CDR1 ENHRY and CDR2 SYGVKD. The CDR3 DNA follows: TGTGCCATCTGTGAGTCGACACAAGCTTTCTTT. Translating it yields CAICESTQAFF.

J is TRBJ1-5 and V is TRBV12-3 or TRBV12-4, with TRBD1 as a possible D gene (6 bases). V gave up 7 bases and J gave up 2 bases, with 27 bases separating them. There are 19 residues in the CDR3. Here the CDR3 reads CASTTGSHTFGRGNQPQHF. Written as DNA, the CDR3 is TGTGCCAGCACCACAGGGTCCCATACCTTCGGTAGGGGCAATCAGCCCCAGCATTTT.

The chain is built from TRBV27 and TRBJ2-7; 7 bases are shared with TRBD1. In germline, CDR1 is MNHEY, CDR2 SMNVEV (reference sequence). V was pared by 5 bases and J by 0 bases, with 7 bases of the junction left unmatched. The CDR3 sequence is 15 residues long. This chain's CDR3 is CASSADWDSSYEQYF. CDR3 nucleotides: TGTGCCAGCAGTGCAGATTGGGACAGCTCCTACGAGCAGTACTTC.

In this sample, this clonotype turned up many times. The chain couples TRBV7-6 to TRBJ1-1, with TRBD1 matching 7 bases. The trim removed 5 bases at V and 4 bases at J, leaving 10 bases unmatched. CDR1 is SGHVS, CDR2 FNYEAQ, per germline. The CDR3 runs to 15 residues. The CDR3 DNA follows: TGTGCCAGCAGCCCCCCCAAGGCAGGGGGCACTGAAGCTTTCTTT. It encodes CASSPPKAGGTEAFF.

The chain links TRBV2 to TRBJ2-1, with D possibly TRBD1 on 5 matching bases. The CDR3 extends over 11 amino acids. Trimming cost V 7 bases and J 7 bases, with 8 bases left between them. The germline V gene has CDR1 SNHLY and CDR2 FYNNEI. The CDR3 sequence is CASTSGNEQFF. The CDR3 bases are TGTGCCAGCACCTCAGGGAATGAGCAGTTCTTC.

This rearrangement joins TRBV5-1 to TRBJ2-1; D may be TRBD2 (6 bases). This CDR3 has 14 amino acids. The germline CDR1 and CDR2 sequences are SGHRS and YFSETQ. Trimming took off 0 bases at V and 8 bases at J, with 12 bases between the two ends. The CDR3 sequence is CASSLAREVDEQFF. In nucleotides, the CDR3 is TGCGCCAGCAGCTTGGCCAGGGAGGTCGATGAGCAGTTCTTC.

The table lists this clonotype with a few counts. The CDR3 spells CASSSYEVPYEQYV. The CDR3 coding sequence is TGTGCCAGCAGCTCGTACGAGGTCCCCTACGAGCAGTACGTC. This chain links TRBV7-9 with TRBJ2-7; D call uncertain. From germline, CDR1 is SEHNR and CDR2 FQNEAQ (reference sequence). The CDR3 extends over 14 amino acids. Trimming took off 4 bases at V and 2 bases at J, with 12 bases between the two ends.